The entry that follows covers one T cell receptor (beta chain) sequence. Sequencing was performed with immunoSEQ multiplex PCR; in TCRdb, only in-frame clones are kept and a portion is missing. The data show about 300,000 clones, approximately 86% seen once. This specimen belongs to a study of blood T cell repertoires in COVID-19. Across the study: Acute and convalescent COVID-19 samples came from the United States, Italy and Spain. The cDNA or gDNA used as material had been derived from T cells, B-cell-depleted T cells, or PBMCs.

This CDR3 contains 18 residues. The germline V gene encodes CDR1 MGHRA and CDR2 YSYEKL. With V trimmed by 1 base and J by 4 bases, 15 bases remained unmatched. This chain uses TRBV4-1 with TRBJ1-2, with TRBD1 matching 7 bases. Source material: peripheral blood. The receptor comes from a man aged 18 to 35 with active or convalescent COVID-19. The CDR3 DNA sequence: TGCGCCAGCAGCCAAGGAATTCTCGGACAGGAAAACCTCTATGGCTACACCTTC. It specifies CASSQGILGQENLYGYTF.